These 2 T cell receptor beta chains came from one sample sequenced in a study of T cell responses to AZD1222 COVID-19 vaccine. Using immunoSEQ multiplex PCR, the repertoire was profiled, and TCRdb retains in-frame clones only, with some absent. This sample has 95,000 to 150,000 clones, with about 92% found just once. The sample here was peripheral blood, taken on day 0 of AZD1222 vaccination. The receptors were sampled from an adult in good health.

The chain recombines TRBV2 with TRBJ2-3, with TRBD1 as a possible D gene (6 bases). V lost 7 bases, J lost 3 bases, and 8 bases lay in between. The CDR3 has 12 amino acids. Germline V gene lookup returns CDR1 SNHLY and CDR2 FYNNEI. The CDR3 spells CASNRETDTQYF. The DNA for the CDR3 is TGTGCCAGCAACAGGGAAACAGATACGCAGTATTTT.

The CDR3 DNA follows: TGTGCCATCAGTGGGCAGGTACATGAGCAGTTCTTC. Protein: CAISGQVHEQFF. The rearrangement uses TRBV10-3 and TRBJ2-1; D is unclear. The ends were cut back, 4 bases at V and 8 bases at J, with 9 bases in the middle. From germline, CDR1 is ENHRY and CDR2 SYGVKD. CDR3 size: 12 residues.